The 18 T cell receptor beta chains below all came from one sample that was sequenced in a study of tumor-infiltrating lymphocytes in oesophageal squamous cell carcinoma (TCRdb year 2016). The method behind the library was PCR. Data came from an Illumina HiSeq 2000. The public reads were reprocessed in TCRdb via fastp at Q25 and MiXCR, keeping in-frame beta chains. Each entry is one CDR3 protein sequence, shown with its most common DNA and genes. The sample has 20,000 to 25,000 distinct CDR3 sequences on record, approximately 37% of them singletons. The ten largest account for about 19% of the sample. Sequenced sample: esophageal tumor tissue. These receptors were obtained from a female donor with esophageal squamous cell carcinoma.

This clonotype appeared once. This chain's CDR3 is CASSLGSRGIATNEKLFF. For the CDR3, the DNA is TGTGCCAGCAGCTTAGGGTCCAGGGGGATTGCAACTAATGAAAAACTGTTTTTT. The J gene is TRBJ1-4, the V gene TRBV7-9; 7 bases agree with TRBD1. Trimming at V came to 1 base and at J to 0 bases, leaving 8 bases not matched to a gene. CDR3 length: 18 residues. CDR1 is SEHNR and CDR2 is FQNEAQ in the germline V gene (reference sequence).

There are many counts of this clonotype. This chain joins TRBV7-9 and TRBJ2-7, with D hard to call. Germline V gene data show CDR1 as SEHNR and CDR2 as FQNEAQ (reference sequence). Deletions cut 5 bases from V and 1 base from J, with 3 bases between. The CDR3 extends over 11 amino acids. CDR3 DNA sequence: TGTGCCAGCAGCACGTCCTACGAGCAGTACTTC. This gives the protein CASSTSYEQYF.

This clonotype was seen once. The junction shows a germline mismatch at one end, possibly a read error. The V call is TRBV7-6, the J call TRBJ2-1; D may be TRBD2 (6 bases). This CDR3 is built from 13 residues. Germline V gives CDR1 SGHVS, CDR2 FNYEAQ. The chain's CDR3 is CASSWDSNNEQFF. In DNA, the CDR3 is TGTGCCAGCAGCTGGGACTCCAACAATGAGCAGTTCTTC.

Note on this clonotype: Possible read error: a much larger clone is one base away. The chain combines TRBV4-1 with TRBJ2-6; 10 bases fit TRBD1. Germline CDR1 is MGHRA and CDR2 is YSYEKL. The CDR3 runs 18 residues. The CDR3 bases are TGCGCCAGCAGCCAACGACAGGGGGCGCCCTCTGGGGCCGACGTCCTGACTTTC. It is translated as CASSQRQGAPSGADVLTF.

This clonotype was detected many times. The rearrangement joins TRBV7-3 to TRBJ2-3; D remains ambiguous. The CDR3 spans 13 residues. CDR1 is SGHTA, CDR2 FQGTGA, per germline. V lost 5 bases to trimming and J lost 4 bases, with 10 bases between them. CDR3 amino acids: CASSQRPSDTQYF. The CDR3 DNA reads TGTGCCAGCAGCCAAAGACCATCAGATACGCAGTATTTT.

Concerning this clonotype itself: The DNA is left out, because the CDR3 cannot be placed on it with certainty; the CDR3 is given as TCRdb lists it. V and J are TRBV7-2 and TRBJ2-6; TRBD2 is the table's D call and was not checked against the DNA. The CDR3 spans 16 amino acids, including both terminal residues. Per germline, CDR1 SGHTA and CDR2 FQGNSA. The CDR3 reads CASSLGGQGGRAVLRF.

This clonotype has a count of ten or more. The chain combines TRBV5-8 with TRBJ2-4; D uncertain. Germline V gives CDR1 SGHTS, CDR2 YDEGEE. The V gene lost 1 base and the J gene lost 15 bases, with 11 bases spanning the gap. The CDR3 sequence is 11 residues long. The CDR3 region is CASSLKRVGYF. The CDR3 bases are TGTGCCAGCAGCTTGAAACGGGTGGGGTACTTC.

Within the sample, this clonotype is large (0.1 to 1%). The chain recombines TRBV11-2 with TRBJ2-1; a weak D match, TRBD1 (6 bases). The V and J ends lost 8 bases and 0 bases respectively, with 11 bases between them. CDR1 is SGHAT and CDR2 is FQNNGV in the germline V gene. The CDR3 loop spans 14 amino acids. CDR3 nucleotide sequence: TGTGCCAGCCGGCAGGGGTCCTCCTACAATGAGCAGTTCTTC. It yields the protein CASRQGSSYNEQFF.

This clonotype was seen many times. The CDR3 loop reads CASSSMDSFTDTQYF. The CDR3 DNA reads as TGTGCCAGCAGCTCAATGGACAGCTTTACAGATACGCAGTATTTT. The V gene is TRBV7-9, the J gene TRBJ2-3, with TRBD1 as a possible D gene (6 bases). Trimming removed 4 bases at V and 3 bases at J, with 14 bases between. CDR1 SEHNR and CDR2 FQNEAQ come from the germline V gene (reference sequence). The CDR3 loop spans 15 amino acids.

The rearrangement uses TRBV24-1 and TRBJ2-3; 9 bases are a match to TRBD2. Germline values: CDR1 KGHDR, CDR2 SFDVKD. V lost 10 bases to trimming and J lost 3 bases; unmatched junction nucleotides: 4. This CDR3 has 13 amino acids. The CDR3 region has the DNA TGTGCCACGGAGCGGGAGGATACAGATACGCAGTATTTT. Translating gives CATEREDTDTQYF.

The V gene is TRBV18, the J gene TRBJ2-6; 8 nucleotides match TRBD1. Near its end, the DNA agrees better with TRBJ2-7, so the J call may be wrong. CDR3 size: 15 residues. Germline CDR1 reads KGHSH; CDR2 reads LQKENI. In DNA form, the CDR3 reads TGTGCCAGCTCACCCGGGACAGGCAAATCCTACGAGCAGTACTTC. Protein: CASSPGTGKSYEQYF.

A few counts support this clonotype. This chain joins TRBV2 and TRBJ2-5; no firm D call. The CDR3 totals 11 residues. Trimming pared 6 bases from V and 2 bases from J, leaving 4 bases between. Germline CDR1 reads SNHLY; CDR2 reads FYNNEI. The CDR3 DNA is TGTGCCAGCAGAGAACAAGAGACCCAGTACTTC. Its protein is CASREQETQYF.

This clonotype is medium-sized by share. This chain connects TRBV7-6 to TRBJ2-7, with 7 nucleotides matching TRBD1. V was pared by 4 bases and J by 3 bases, with 3 bases of the junction left unmatched. The CDR3 runs to 13 residues. The germline V gene has CDR1 SGHVS and CDR2 FNYEAQ. CDR3 residues: CASSSPGGYEQYF. Written as DNA, the CDR3 is TGTGCCAGCAGCTCCCCAGGGGGCTACGAGCAGTACTTC.

The chain carries TRBV29-1 and TRBJ1-4; 7 bases align to TRBD1. CDR1 SQVTM and CDR2 ANQGSEA come from the germline V gene. The CDR3 totals 14 residues. After removal of 6 bases from V and 5 bases from J, the junction contained 9 bases not matched to a gene. Here the CDR3 reads CSVGQASFNEKLFF. The CDR3 nucleotides read TGCAGCGTAGGACAGGCAAGCTTCAATGAAAAACTGTTTTTT.

The table lists this clonotype with many counts. This chain joins TRBV11-3 and TRBJ1-1, with TRBD1 matching over 7 bases. This CDR3 has 14 residues. Germline V gene sequence: CDR1 SGHNT, CDR2 YENEEA. The J segment lost 3 bases and the V segment lost 9 bases, leaving 10 bases of the junction unmatched. The CDR3 protein is CARPGGGADTEAFF. The DNA of the CDR3 is TGTGCCAGACCAGGGGGGGGCGCGGACACTGAAGCTTTCTTT.

This clonotype was seen at least ten times. This sequence may be a read error, since a much larger clone differs from it by one base. This chain connects TRBV7-2 to TRBJ2-7, with no clear D. Germline CDR1 is SGHTA and CDR2 is FQGNSA. Trimming shortened V by 2 bases and J by 7 bases, and 21 bases separated the two germline ends. The CDR3 runs to 16 residues. Written as DNA, the CDR3 is TGTGCCAGCAGCTTAATGTGGGGTAGCTCCTACAATGAGCAGTACTTC. This codes for CASSLMWGSSYNEQYF.

This clonotype was recorded many times. The V gene is TRBV5-4, the J gene TRBJ2-2, with D hard to call. The CDR3 length is 15 residues. Germline V gene lookup returns CDR1 SGHNT and CDR2 YYREEE (reference sequence). V shed 0 bases and J shed 0 bases, with 6 bases lying between them. The CDR3 loop is CASSLDTTNTGELFF. The CDR3, as DNA: TGTGCCAGCAGCTTGGACACCACGAACACCGGGGAGCTGTTTTTT.

The chain recombines TRBV9 with TRBJ1-1; D might be TRBD1 (5 bases). The V end lost 2 bases, the J end lost 4 bases, and 9 bases lay between the germline ends. CDR1 SGDLS and CDR2 YYNGEE come from the germline V gene. This CDR3 region has 13 residues. The CDR3 sequence: CASSVGGATEAFF. As DNA, the CDR3 is TGTGCCAGCAGCGTTGGGGGTGCCACTGAAGCTTTCTTT.